This T cell receptor beta chain was sequenced for a study of blood T cells in healthy people across ages. Only a few counts were recorded for this clonotype. CDR1 is SGHAT, CDR2 FQNNGV, per germline. The CDR3 sequence is 17 residues long. Then a second PCR, running roughly 7 to 11 cycles, was carried out with a sample-barcoded 5' primer and a J-beta primer mix. Each CDR3 protein gets one entry after TCRdb re-called the 5' RACE reads with MiXCR. In the table there are just over 1 million distinct CDR3 sequences, under 55% of which are singletons. The TCR was taken from a woman aged 60-70 years in good health. Material for sequencing was blood. The rearrangement links TRBV11-2 to TRBJ2-7; 11 bases match TRBD2. The J call is in doubt because the DNA end fits TRBJ2-5 better. The CDR3 DNA is TGTGCCAGCAGCCCTAGATGGCTAGCGGGAGGTGAAGAGACCCAGTACTTC. It codes for CASSPRWLAGGEETQYF.